This TCR beta chain was recovered during a study of T cells after yellow fever vaccination. Germline V gives CDR1 SGHRS, CDR2 YFSETQ. This CDR3 contains 15 residues. V was cut by 1 base and J by 5 bases, with 13 bases left in between. A 5'RACE template-switching step, the method used to make TCR cDNA, added a universal primer site and UMIs. TCRdb reprocessed the 5' RACE reads via MiXCR and lists one record per CDR3 protein. The repertoire holds approximately 85,000 distinct CDR3 sequences, with 10% to 15% as singletons. Whole-study findings and limits: Although the secondary response was weaker, it peaked faster, at day 5 versus 15.

The chain couples TRBV5-1 to TRBJ1-5, with D unclear. The sequenced sample was CD8+ T cells not binding an NS4B(214-222) dextramer, sorted from PBMCs, obtained 20 to 25 days after the first yellow fever vaccination. The TCR sequence derives from a man between 18 and 29 years old who received the YFV17D yellow fever vaccine. The CDR3 loop is CASSLSGSWDQPQHF. Written as DNA, the CDR3 is TGCGCCAGCAGCTTGTCCGGCAGCTGGGATCAGCCCCAGCATTTT.